This T cell receptor (beta chain) was sequenced for a study of shared clonotypes between healthy human individuals. Cells designated naive CD8 were CD45RO-negative and were positively selected for CCR7, with terminally differentiated effector memory CD45RA+ cells excluded. Trimming stripped 6 bases from V and 11 bases from J, with 20 bases between. The CDR3 is 14 residues long. The germline gives CDR1 MNHNY, CDR2 SVGAGI (reference sequence). Some 30,000 T cell genomes, or roughly 200 ng DNA, went into the sorted-subset replicate PCRs. Assay: immunoSEQ multiplex PCR; the TCRdb copy retains only in-frame clones and omits some. The sample holds 1.5 million to 2.5 million clones, about 95% seen once.

Sequenced material: naive CD8+ T cells sorted from blood. This TCR came from a man aged 18 to 35 in good health. The chain has TRBV6-6 and TRBJ2-1, with D possibly matching TRBD2 (6 bases). The CDR3 sequence: CASSTGTGTPQQFF. The DNA for the CDR3 is TGTGCCAGCAGCACCGGGACTGGGACTCCTCAGCAGTTCTTC.